Included here is one T cell receptor (beta chain) sequence, with context. Its antigen is not identified. This entry belongs to a study of blood T cells in healthy people across ages. CDR1 SGHVS and CDR2 FQNEAQ come from the germline V gene. The CDR3 contains 13 residues. V lost 3 bases and J lost 5, with 10 bases in between. Primers used in a second PCR of roughly 7 to 12 cycles were a sample-barcoded 5' primer and a J-beta primer mix. Every sample gave at least 3 million paired-end reads containing CDR3. In TCRdb, the 5' RACE reads were re-called with MiXCR into one record per CDR3 protein. Of around 1.5 million distinct CDR3 sequences in the sample, about 32% were seen once. The study's findings and limits: Relative to aged donors, long-lived donors carried more naive CD4+ cells and displayed higher diversity.

The sample was blood. This chain links TRBV7-8 with TRBJ2-5; no clear D. This TCR was sampled from a woman between 25 and 40 years old in good health. The CDR3 DNA follows: TGTGCCAGCAGCTTGGTTGGGTTGGAGACCCAGTACTTC. This codes for CASSLVGLETQYF.